This TCR beta chain was found in a study of blood T cell repertoires in COVID-19. This clone was observed a few times. Enrolled through a virtual design, the participants were between roughly 18 and 95 years of age and came from around 25 US areas. Participants' reported clinical history set cohort assignment. The recovered donors of Cohort 3 showed two negative PCRs, clearance, or symptom resolution. Only in-frame clones appear in the TCRdb table, and some are missing; sequencing was by immunoSEQ multiplex PCR. The data contain under 200,000 clones, more than 65% of them singletons. The sample was PBMCs or T cells enriched from blood (not recorded which). This TCR was sampled from a man in his fifties or sixties who had recovered from COVID-19.

In nucleotides, the CDR3 is TGTGCCAGCAGCCAAAGTGTGACGGACTCTGGTTTGTACGATGAGCAGTTCTTC. Its protein is CASSQSVTDSGLYDEQFF. The chain joins TRBV14 to TRBJ2-1; a weak D match, TRBD2 (5 bases). V shed 2 bases and J shed 8 bases, with 25 bases lying between them. Looked up from germline, CDR1 is SGHDN and CDR2 is FVKESK. The CDR3 totals 18 residues.